Below, one TCR beta chain is given with its context. Its antigen is unknown. Base-call qualities are not available, and no considerably larger clone is one nucleotide away. For sequencing of the TCRbeta CDR3 region, genomic DNA was extracted from the sorted cells. The immunoSEQ Assay was used to sequence the TCRbeta CDR3 regions. TCRdb's version of the immuneACCESS table is confined to in-frame rearrangements and falls short of the full clone set. An unresolved V gene accounts for under half of the shortfall where checked; the remainder is of unknown origin. For this sample the table gives 40,000 to 45,000 clones, of which about 88% were detected only once. Of the sample, about 12% falls within the top ten clones. This specimen comes from a study of OX40 agonist ivuxolimab in advanced cancers. The study in broad terms: Ivuxolimab, which targeted the costimulatory receptor OX40 (CD134), was an agonistic, fully human IgG2 monoclonal antibody. Intravenous ivuxolimab was administered to patients every 2 weeks at six dose levels: 0.01, 0.1, 0.3, 1.5, 3 and 10 mg/kg. Among the 52 dose-escalation patients, about 20 had hepatocellular carcinoma, roughly 15 melanoma, 9 renal cell carcinoma and 9 head and neck cancer. The dose-escalation cohort was around 83% male with a mean age of 60 years, ranging from roughly 20 to 80. Patients were allowed to have had prior anti-PD-1, anti-PD-L1 or anti-CTLA-4 therapy, and approximately 40% of the dose-escalation patients had been treated with checkpoint inhibitors. Three dose-escalation patients achieved partial responses, one with hepatocellular carcinoma and two with cutaneous melanoma. Peripheral TCRbeta sequencing was intended to test whether TCR sequence diversity was altered and clonal T-cell expansion was caused by ivuxolimab. The paper covers the monotherapy dose-escalation part of the phase I ivuxolimab trial, which included N of about 50 patients. Results and caveats for the whole study, not just this receptor: In the 0.1-3.0 mg/kg groups, partial responders were among the patients with the lowest normalized peripheral clonal expansion, particularly in CD8+ T cells. At doses of 0.1 to 3.0 mg/kg, clonal expansion of both CD4+ and CD8+ blood T cells was observed from baseline to week 6. Low levels of normalized T-cell clonal expansion were also seen in some patients who did not respond. On average, CD8+ T cells showed more expanded clones than CD4+ T cells after ivuxolimab. Which antigens the clonally expanded peripheral T cells were specific for was not determined.

Patients with a history of autoimmune disease or receiving systemic immunosuppression were excluded from the trial. Peripheral blood for TCR sequencing was collected from all dose cohorts at baseline, on cycle 4 day 1, and on cycle 7 day 1. Samples came from an open-label, multicenter, first-in-human phase I dose-escalation trial of ivuxolimab. Adults with locally advanced or metastatic melanoma, renal cell, hepatocellular, or head and neck squamous cell carcinoma were enrolled in the trial. Before TCR sequencing, CD4+ T cells and CD8+ T cells were sorted from peripheral blood as separate populations. For CDR1 and CDR2, the germline V gene lists MDHEN and SYDVKM. Including the terminal cysteine and phenylalanine, the CDR3 comprises 15 residues. Only the CDR3 part of the read is kept: 45 bases, read in frame from the first base. After removal of 7 bases from V and 4 bases from J, the junction retains 10 bases not matched to a gene.

The TCR sequence derives from an adult with an advanced solid tumor such as melanoma, head and neck, liver or kidney cancer. Here the sequenced sample was CD4+ or CD8+ T cells sorted from blood, taken in a trial of the OX40 agonist ivuxolimab. The receptor chain draws on TRBV28 and TRBJ2-1; 7 junctional bases match TRBD1. The CDR3 is CASTTHDREYNEQFF. The DNA sequence is given as TGTGCCAGCACAACACACGACAGGGAATACAATGAGCAGTTCTTC. Extended through the reference TRBV28 and TRBJ2-1 proteins, this CDR3 yields the full variable domain: DVKVTQSSRYLVKRTGEKVFLECVQDMDHENMFWYRQDPGLGLRLIYFSYDVKMKEKGDIPEGYSVSREKKERFSLILESASTNQTSMYLCASTTHDREYNEQFFGPGTRLTVL.